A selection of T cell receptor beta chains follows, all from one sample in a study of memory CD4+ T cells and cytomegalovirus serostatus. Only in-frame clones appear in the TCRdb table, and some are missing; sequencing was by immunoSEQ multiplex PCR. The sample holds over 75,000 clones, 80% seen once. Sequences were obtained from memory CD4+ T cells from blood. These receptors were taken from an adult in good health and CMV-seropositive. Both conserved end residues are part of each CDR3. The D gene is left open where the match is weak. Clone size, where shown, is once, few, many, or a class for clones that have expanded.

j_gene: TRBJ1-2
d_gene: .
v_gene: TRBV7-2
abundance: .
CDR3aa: CASSLAPGIYGYTF
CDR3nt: TGTGCCAGCAGCTTAGCTCCGGGGATCTATGGCTACACCTTC

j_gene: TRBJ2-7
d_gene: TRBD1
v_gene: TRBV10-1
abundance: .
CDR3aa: CASSGNPGQNSYEQYF
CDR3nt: TGCGCCAGCAGTGGAAACCCGGGACAGAACTCCTACGAGCAGTACTTC

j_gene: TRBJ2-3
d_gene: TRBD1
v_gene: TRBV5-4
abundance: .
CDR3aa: CASSLGQGVDSYTDTQYF
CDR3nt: TGTGCCAGCAGCTTGGGACAGGGAGTCGATAGTTACACAGATACGCAGTATTTT

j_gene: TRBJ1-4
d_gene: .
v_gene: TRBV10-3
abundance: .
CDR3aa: CAISLKSNEKLFF
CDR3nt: TGTGCCATCAGCTTAAAGTCTAATGAAAAACTGTTTTTT

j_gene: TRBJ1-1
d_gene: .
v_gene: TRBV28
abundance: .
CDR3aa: CASGIPHNTEAFF
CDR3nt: TGTGCCAGCGGAATACCCCACAACACTGAAGCTTTCTTT

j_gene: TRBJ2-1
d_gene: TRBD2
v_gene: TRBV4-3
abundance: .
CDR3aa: CASSLRAGVNNEQFF
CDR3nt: TGCGCCAGCAGCCTAAGGGCGGGAGTTAACAATGAGCAGTTCTTC

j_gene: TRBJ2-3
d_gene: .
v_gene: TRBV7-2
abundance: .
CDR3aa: CASSSPRTDTQYF
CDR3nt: TGTGCCAGCTCTAGCCCCCGCACAGATACGCAGTATTTT

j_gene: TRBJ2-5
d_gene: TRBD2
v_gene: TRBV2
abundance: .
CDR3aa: CASSLSGGETQYF
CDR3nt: TGTGCCAGCAGTCTCTCGGGGGGAGAGACCCAGTACTTC

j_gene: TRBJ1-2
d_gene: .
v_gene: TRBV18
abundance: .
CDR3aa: CASSPQGYGYTF
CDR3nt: TGTGCCAGCTCACCACAGGGATATGGCTACACCTTC

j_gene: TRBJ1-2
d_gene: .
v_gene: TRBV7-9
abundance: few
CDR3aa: CASSLPGYGYTF
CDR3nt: TGTGCCAGCAGCTTACCGGGATATGGCTACACCTTC

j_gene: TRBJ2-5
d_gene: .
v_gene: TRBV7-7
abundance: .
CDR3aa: CASSLFGFPQETQYF
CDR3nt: TGTGCTAGCAGCTTATTTGGGTTCCCCCAAGAGACCCAGTACTTC

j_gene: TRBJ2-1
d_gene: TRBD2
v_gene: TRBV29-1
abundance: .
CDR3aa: CSVEPLAGHGEQFF
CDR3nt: TGCAGCGTTGAGCCCCTAGCGGGCCACGGTGAGCAGTTCTTC

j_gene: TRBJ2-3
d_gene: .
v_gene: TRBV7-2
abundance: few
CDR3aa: CASSLENTDTQYF
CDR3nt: TGTGCCAGCAGCTTGGAGAACACAGATACGCAGTATTTT

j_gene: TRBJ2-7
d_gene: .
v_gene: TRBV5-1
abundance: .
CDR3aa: CASSLQSSPYEQYF
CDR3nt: TGCGCCAGCAGCTTGCAGTCATCCCCCTACGAGCAGTACTTC

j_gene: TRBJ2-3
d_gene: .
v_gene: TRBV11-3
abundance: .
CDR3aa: CASSPGTGTDTQYF
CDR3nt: TGTGCCAGCAGCCCCGGGACGGGCACAGATACGCAGTATTTT

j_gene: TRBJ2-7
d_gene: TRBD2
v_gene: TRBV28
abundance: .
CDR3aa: CASSRGSSYEQYF
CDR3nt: TGTGCCAGCAGCCGCGGGAGCTCCTACGAGCAGTACTTC

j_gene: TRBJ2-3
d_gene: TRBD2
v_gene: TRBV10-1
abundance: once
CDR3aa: CASSGSTSGRAPDTQYF
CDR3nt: TGCGCCAGCAGTGGATCGACTAGCGGGAGGGCCCCAGATACGCAGTATTTT

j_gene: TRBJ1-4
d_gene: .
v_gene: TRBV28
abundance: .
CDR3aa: CASMTPATNEKLFF
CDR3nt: TGTGCCAGTATGACACCTGCAACTAATGAAAAACTGTTTTTT

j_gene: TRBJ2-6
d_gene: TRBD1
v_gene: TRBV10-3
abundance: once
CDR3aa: CAISESGQRNVLTF
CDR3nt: TGTGCCATCAGTGAATCGGGACAGAGGAACGTCCTGACTTTC

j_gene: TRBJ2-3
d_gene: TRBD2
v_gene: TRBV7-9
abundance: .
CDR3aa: CASSPGGSGGSTDTQYF
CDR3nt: TGTGCCAGCAGCCCCGGGGGTAGCGGGGGGAGCACAGATACGCAGTATTTT

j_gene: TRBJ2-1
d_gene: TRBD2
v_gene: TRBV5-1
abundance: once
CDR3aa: CASNPTLAGSYNEQFF
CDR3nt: TGCGCCAGCAACCCCACGCTAGCGGGATCCTACAATGAGCAGTTCTTC

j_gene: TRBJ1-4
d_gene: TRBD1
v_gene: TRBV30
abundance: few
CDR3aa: CAWRRTGGNEKLFF
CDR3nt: TGTGCCTGGAGGAGGACAGGGGGGAATGAAAAACTGTTTTTT

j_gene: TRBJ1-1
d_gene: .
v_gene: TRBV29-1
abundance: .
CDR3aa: CSVVGRANTEAFF
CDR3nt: TGCAGCGTTGTCGGCAGGGCGAACACTGAAGCTTTCTTT

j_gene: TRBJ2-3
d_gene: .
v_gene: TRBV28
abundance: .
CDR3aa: CASSPLATSTDTQYF
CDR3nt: TGTGCCAGCAGCCCCCTAGCGACGAGCACAGATACGCAGTATTTT

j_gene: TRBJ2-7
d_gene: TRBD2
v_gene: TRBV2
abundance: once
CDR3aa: CASRGLAGKSYEQYF
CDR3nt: TGTGCCAGCAGAGGACTAGCGGGGAAGTCCTACGAGCAGTACTTC

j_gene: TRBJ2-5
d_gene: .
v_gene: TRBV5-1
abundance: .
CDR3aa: CASSFVASQETQYF
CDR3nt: TGCGCCAGCAGCTTTGTAGCGTCGCAAGAGACCCAGTACTTC

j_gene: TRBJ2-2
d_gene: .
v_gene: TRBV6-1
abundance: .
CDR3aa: CASEMYKGVTGELFF
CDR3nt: TGTGCCAGCGAGATGTATAAGGGCGTCACCGGGGAGCTGTTTTTT

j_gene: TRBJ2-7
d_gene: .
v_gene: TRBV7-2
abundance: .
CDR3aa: CASSPSYEQYF
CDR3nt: TGTGCCAGCAGCCCTTCTTACGAGCAGTACTTC

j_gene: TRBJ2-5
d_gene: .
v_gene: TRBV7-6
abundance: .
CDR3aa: CASSEQETQYF
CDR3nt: TGTGCCAGCAGCGAACAAGAGACCCAGTACTTC

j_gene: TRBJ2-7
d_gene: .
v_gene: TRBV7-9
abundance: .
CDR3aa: CASSLSYEQYF
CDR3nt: TGTGCCAGCAGCCTGTCCTACGAGCAGTACTTC

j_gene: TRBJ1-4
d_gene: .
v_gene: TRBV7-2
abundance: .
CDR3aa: CASSLRASNEKLFF
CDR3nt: TGTGCCAGCAGCTTAAGGGCCTCGAATGAAAAACTGTTTTTT

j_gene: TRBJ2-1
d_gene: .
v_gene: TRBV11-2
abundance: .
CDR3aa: CASSFNTGIDEQFF
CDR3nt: TGTGCCAGCAGCTTCAATACAGGGATCGATGAGCAGTTCTTC

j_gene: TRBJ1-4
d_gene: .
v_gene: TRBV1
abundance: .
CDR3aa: CTSSPHGKATNEKLFF
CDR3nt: TGCACCAGCAGTCCCCACGGGAAAGCAACTAATGAAAAACTGTTTTTT

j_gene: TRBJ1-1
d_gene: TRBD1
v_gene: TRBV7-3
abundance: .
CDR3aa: CASSSGQSTEAFF
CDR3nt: TGTGCCAGCAGTTCGGGACAGTCGACGGAAGCTTTCTTT

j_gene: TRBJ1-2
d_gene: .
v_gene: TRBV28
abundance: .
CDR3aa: CASSLPQAANYGYTF
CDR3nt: TGTGCCAGCAGTTTACCCCAGGCAGCTAACTATGGCTACACCTTC

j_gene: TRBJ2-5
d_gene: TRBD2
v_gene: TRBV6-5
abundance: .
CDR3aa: CASRPGLAGDKTQYF
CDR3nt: TGTGCCAGCAGACCCGGACTAGCGGGAGACAAGACCCAGTACTTC

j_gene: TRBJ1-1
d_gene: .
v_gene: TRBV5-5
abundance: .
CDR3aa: CASSLDPTNTEAFF
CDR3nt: TGTGCCAGCAGCTTGGATCCTACGAACACTGAAGCTTTCTTT

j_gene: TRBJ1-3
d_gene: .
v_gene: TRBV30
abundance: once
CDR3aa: CAWGSPSGNTIYF
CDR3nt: TGTGCCTGGGGTTCCCCCTCTGGAAACACCATATATTTT

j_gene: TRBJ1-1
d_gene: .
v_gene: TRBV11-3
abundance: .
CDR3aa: CASSLGGGRGEAFF
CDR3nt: TGTGCCAGCAGCTTAGGTGGGGGTCGTGGTGAAGCTTTCTTT

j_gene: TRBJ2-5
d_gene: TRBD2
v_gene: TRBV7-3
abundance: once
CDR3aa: CASSLSGRAGETQYF
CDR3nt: TGTGCCAGCAGCTTAAGCGGGAGGGCCGGTGAGACCCAGTACTTC

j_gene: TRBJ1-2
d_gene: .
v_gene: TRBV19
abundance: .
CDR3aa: CASSIRYGYTF
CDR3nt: TGTGCCAGTAGTATTCGGTATGGCTACACCTTC

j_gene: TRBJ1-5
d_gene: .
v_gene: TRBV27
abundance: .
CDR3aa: CASNQAGGPQHF
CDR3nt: TGTGCCAGCAACCAAGCCGGGGGACCCCAGCATTTT

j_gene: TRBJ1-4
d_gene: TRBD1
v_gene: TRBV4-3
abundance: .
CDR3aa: CASSLTGGTLVANEKLFF
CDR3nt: TGCGCCAGCAGCCTTACAGGGGGGACTCTGGTAGCTAATGAAAAACTGTTTTTT

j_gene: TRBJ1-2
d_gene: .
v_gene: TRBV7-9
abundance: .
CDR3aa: CASSPSVYGYTF
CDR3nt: TGTGCCAGCAGCCCGAGTGTCTATGGCTACACCTTC

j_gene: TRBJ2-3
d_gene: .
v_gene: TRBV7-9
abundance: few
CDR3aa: CASSLMGLDTQYF
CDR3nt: TGTGCCAGCAGCTTAATGGGATTGGATACGCAGTATTTT

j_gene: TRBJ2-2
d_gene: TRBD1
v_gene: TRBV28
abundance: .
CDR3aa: CASSTDRATGELFF
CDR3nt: TGTGCCAGCAGTACGGACAGGGCCACCGGGGAGCTGTTTTTT

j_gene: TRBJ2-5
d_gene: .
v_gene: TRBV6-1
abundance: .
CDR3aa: CASSPSPYQETQYF
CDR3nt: TGTGCCAGCAGTCCCTCCCCATACCAAGAGACCCAGTACTTC